The rows below give T cell receptor beta chains drawn from one sample of a study of T-cell memory formation after mild COVID-19. TCRdb re-derived calls from the 5' RACE reads in MiXCR, one entry per CDR3 protein. The sample lists 550,000 to 600,000 distinct CDR3 sequences, roughly 17% seen once, with roughly 8% in the top ten. The sample comprised PBMCs or a T cell subset sorted from them (not recorded which). These receptors all come from an adult woman who had mild COVID-19 (a few samples of this study predate the infection). Cell type and time point are not known. Both conserved end residues are part of each CDR3. The D gene is left open where the match is weak. Size tells how often a clone was seen (once, few, many) or the class of an expanded clone, and some rows leave it out.

clone_size: .
v_call: TRBV10-3
j_call: TRBJ1-3
d_call: .
cdr3_nt: TGTGCCATTACAATGGGTTTTTCTGGAAACACCATATATTTT
cdr3_aa: CAITMGFSGNTIYF

clone_size: once
v_call: TRBV6-6
j_call: TRBJ2-3
d_call: TRBD2
cdr3_nt: TGTGCCAGCAGGATAGCGGGGGGGCCTGATACGCAGTATTTT
cdr3_aa: CASRIAGGPDTQYF

clone_size: few
v_call: TRBV9
j_call: TRBJ1-2
d_call: .
cdr3_nt: TGTGCCAGCAGCCCCACCCACGATCCGGCCTATGGCTACACCTTC
cdr3_aa: CASSPTHDPAYGYTF

clone_size: few
v_call: TRBV18
j_call: TRBJ2-1
d_call: .
cdr3_nt: TGTGCCAGCTCACCAGGGGATTACAATGAGCAGTTCTTC
cdr3_aa: CASSPGDYNEQFF

clone_size: .
v_call: TRBV24-1
j_call: TRBJ2-4
d_call: TRBD2
cdr3_nt: TGTGCCACCAGTGAAACCAGCGGGAGCGTTGAAAACATTCAGTACTTC
cdr3_aa: CATSETSGSVENIQYF

clone_size: few
v_call: TRBV20-1
j_call: TRBJ1-1
d_call: TRBD1
cdr3_nt: TGCAGTGCTAGAGTCCAGGGGGTGAACACTGAAGCTTTCTTT
cdr3_aa: CSARVQGVNTEAFF

clone_size: few
v_call: TRBV15
j_call: TRBJ2-3
d_call: TRBD2
cdr3_nt: TGTGCCACCAGCAGAGAACTAGCGGGAGTCGATACTAGCACAGATACGCAGTATTTT
cdr3_aa: CATSRELAGVDTSTDTQYF

clone_size: .
v_call: TRBV9
j_call: TRBJ2-7
d_call: .
cdr3_nt: TGTGCCAGCAGCCTCTCGCCGGGGTCAGGCACCTACGAGCAGTACTTC
cdr3_aa: CASSLSPGSGTYEQYF

clone_size: many
v_call: TRBV7-8
j_call: TRBJ2-1
d_call: TRBD2
cdr3_nt: TGTGCCAGCAGCCCCGCCGCGGGAGGACGGGACAATGAGCAGTTCTTC
cdr3_aa: CASSPAAGGRDNEQFF

clone_size: .
v_call: TRBV7-6
j_call: TRBJ2-3
d_call: .
cdr3_nt: TGTGCCAGCAGCTTGGGAATCAGAGGGCCAGATACGCAGTATTTT
cdr3_aa: CASSLGIRGPDTQYF

clone_size: .
v_call: TRBV5-1
j_call: TRBJ2-1
d_call: TRBD2
cdr3_nt: TGCGCCAGCAGGAGCAGCGGGGCGTTATACAATGAGCAGTTCTTC
cdr3_aa: CASRSSGALYNEQFF

clone_size: .
v_call: TRBV20-1
j_call: TRBJ1-1
d_call: .
cdr3_nt: TGCAGTGCTAGACCCGACACCCCAGCCGCTGAAGCTTTCTTT
cdr3_aa: CSARPDTPAAEAFF